This TCR beta chain came from a study of blood T cells in healthy people across ages (dated by TCRdb to the mid-2010s). About the study as a whole: Template switching captured roughly one uniquely barcoded TCR beta cDNA molecule per two T cells in model experiments. To track age-related changes in TCR beta repertoire diversity, the study relied on deep sequencing normalized with unique cDNA molecular identifiers. The donors were divided into four age groups: young (average around 16 years), middle-aged (roughly 42), aged (about 61) and long-lived (approximately 74). To avoid experimental bias, donors of different ages were distributed randomly across sequencing lanes. For two donors (one aged 18 to 29 and one aged 80 or older), the study analyzed two additional independent replicas of 1 million unique cDNA reads from the same blood draw. The study at large found these results: There was a strong correlation between observed TCR beta diversity and the percentage of naive T cells measured by flow cytometry. Estimates of total diversity based on one million sequenced T cells were regarded as lower bounds and as underestimates. Compared with the aged group, more naive CD4+ T cells, fewer expanded clones and increased TCR diversity were shown by the long-lived group, suggesting age selection. As age increased, observed TCR beta diversity per million T cells dropped in a roughly linear way, and a significant reduction was already evident by age about 40. Conclusive comparison of naive and antigen-experienced compartments was prevented by the profiling of bulk unsorted PBMCs. Donor CMV infection status was unknown, potentially confounding age-related changes in expanded clonotypes.

The protocol used for the library was 5' RACE. Instrument on record: Illumina HiSeq 2500. A second PCR of roughly 6 to 11 cycles was run with a J-beta primer mix and a sample-barcoded 5' primer. A unique molecular identifier was introduced onto each TCR beta cDNA molecule by a template-switch 5' adaptor carrying 12 random nucleotides. Each sample yielded at least 2.5 million CDR3-containing paired-end reads. First-strand cDNA synthesis was performed from all RNA using the Mint cDNA synthesis kit, with priming by a TRBC-specific oligonucleotide. All cDNA was treated with uracil-DNA glycosylase and then went through a first 18-cycle PCR with the universal primers M1SS and BC2_uni_R. Per the authors' processing: For normalization, 1 million high-quality reads were randomly selected from each sample, with every read carrying a distinct molecular identifier. Reads sharing molecular identifiers were discarded rather than binned into consensus sequences. MiTCR, run with a Q25 quality threshold and the strictest error-elimination algorithm, handled CDR3 identification, clonotype clustering and error correction. A nonparametric unseen species model with Euler transformation was used to estimate a lower bound on total TCR beta diversity. TCRdb cleaned the public reads at Q25 with fastp, built clones with MiXCR and kept in-frame beta chains. Records with the same CDR3 protein are collapsed into one entry carrying the most frequent genes and DNA. These V and J calls rely on TCRdb rather than the paper's analysis. Recorded for this sample are 590,000 or so distinct CDR3 sequences; 25% to 35% of them occurred a single time. The ten largest clones add up to about a sixth of the sample.

The donors were 40 or so Caucasian individuals from Russia, aged 6 to 90 years, who were systemically healthy. Each donor gave 8 to 10 milliliters of peripheral blood, collected into EDTA-treated Vacutainer tubes. Ficoll-Paque density-gradient centrifugation was used to isolate PBMCs, with at least 6.5 million per sample. Trizol reagent was used to extract total RNA from PBMCs, with at least 5 micrograms per sample. For every donor, an aliquot of PBMCs went through flow cytometry to measure the percentages of naive CD45RAhigh/CD27high T cells. CDR1 is given as SGHTA and CDR2 as FQGNSA, both from the germline V gene. Relative to germline, V is 2 bases shorter and J is 9 bases shorter, with 20 bases between their ends. From the cysteine through the phenylalanine, the CDR3 covers 16 amino acids. Only the CDR3 region is kept as DNA, spanning 48 bases read in frame from base 1. This clonotype has more than one count but fewer than ten. Its binding antigen is unknown. One base away there is no much larger clone; base qualities are not given.

Sequenced: blood. This TCR was recovered from a woman of 80 years or more in good health. The chain couples TRBV7-2 to TRBJ2-1; a tentative D call is TRBD2 (6 bases match). The CDR3 in this case is CASSLQTSGFRVEQFF. The nucleotide sequence is TGTGCCAGCAGCTTACAGACTAGTGGGTTTAGGGTTGAGCAGTTCTTC.